This record looks at one TCR beta chain sequence and its context. The antigen is undetermined. Reverse transcription of all isolated RNA meant that expressed TCRB transcripts were sequenced. Generated by immunoSEQ multiplex PCR, the TCRdb table keeps only in-frame clones and is missing some. The repertoire holds about 260,000 clones, with around 65% as singletons. The sample belongs to a study of beta chain features in type 1 diabetes. Regarding the study as a whole: More deletions and fewer insertions at VDJ junctions were seen in type 1 diabetes patients.

The authors obtained over 98% purity in all sorted populations. The CDR3 has 14 residues. Trimming took 5 bases from V and 2 from J, leaving 12 bases between them. Germline values: CDR1 SEHNR, CDR2 FQNEAQ (reference sequence). The sample taken for sequencing was naive CD4+ T cells from blood. The source is a man aged 30 to 39 in good health. V usage is TRBV7-9 and J usage is TRBJ2-5, with no clear D. CDR3 nucleotide sequence: TGTGCCAGCAGCAGAAGAACGGAGCAAGAGACCCAGTACTTC. Its protein is CASSRRTEQETQYF.